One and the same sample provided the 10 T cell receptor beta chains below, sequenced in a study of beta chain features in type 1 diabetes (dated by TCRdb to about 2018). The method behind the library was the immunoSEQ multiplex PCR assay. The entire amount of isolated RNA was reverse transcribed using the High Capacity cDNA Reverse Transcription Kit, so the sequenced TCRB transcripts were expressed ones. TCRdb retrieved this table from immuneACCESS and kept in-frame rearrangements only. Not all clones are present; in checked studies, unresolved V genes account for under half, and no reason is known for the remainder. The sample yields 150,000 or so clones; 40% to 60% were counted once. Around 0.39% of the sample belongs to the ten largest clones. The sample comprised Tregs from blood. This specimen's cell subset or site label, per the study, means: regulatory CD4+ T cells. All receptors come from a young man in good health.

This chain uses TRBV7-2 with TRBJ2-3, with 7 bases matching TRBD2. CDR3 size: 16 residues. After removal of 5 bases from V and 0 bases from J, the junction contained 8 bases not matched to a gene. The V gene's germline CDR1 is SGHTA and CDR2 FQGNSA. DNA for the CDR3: TGTGCCAGCAGCAAACGAGCGGGAATTAGCACAGATACGCAGTATTTT. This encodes CASSKRAGISTDTQYF.

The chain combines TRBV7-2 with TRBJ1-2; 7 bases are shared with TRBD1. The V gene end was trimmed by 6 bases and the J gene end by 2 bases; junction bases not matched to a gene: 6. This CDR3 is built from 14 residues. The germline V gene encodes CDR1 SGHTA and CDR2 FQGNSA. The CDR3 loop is CASRKGDSNYGYTF. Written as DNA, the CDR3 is TGTGCCAGCAGGAAGGGGGACAGCAACTATGGCTACACCTTC.

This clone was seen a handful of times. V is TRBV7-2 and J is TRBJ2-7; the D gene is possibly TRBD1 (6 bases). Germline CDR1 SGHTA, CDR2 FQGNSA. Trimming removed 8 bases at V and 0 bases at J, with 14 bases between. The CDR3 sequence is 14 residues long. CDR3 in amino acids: CASGLTGISYEQYF. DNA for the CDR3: TGTGCCAGCGGACTTACAGGGATCTCCTACGAGCAGTACTTC.

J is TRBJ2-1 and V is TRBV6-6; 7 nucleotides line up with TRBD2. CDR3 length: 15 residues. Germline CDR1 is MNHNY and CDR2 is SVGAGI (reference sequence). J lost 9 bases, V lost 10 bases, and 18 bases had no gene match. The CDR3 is CAIAGLAENWGEQFF. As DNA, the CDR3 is TGTGCCATCGCCGGGCTAGCGGAAAACTGGGGTGAGCAGTTCTTC.

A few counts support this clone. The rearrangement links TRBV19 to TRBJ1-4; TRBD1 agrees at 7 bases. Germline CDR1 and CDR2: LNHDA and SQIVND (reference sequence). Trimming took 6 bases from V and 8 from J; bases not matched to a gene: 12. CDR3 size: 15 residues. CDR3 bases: TGTGCCAGTAGGGAGACCGGGACAGAAGCAGAAAAACTGTTTTTT. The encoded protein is CASRETGTEAEKLFF.

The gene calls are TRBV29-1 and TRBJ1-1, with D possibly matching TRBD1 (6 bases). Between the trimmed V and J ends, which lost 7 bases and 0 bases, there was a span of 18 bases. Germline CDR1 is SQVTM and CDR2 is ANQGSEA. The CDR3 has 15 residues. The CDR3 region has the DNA TGCAGCGCGGCTGACAGGAGAAACATGAACACTGAAGCTTTCTTT. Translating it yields CSAADRRNMNTEAFF.

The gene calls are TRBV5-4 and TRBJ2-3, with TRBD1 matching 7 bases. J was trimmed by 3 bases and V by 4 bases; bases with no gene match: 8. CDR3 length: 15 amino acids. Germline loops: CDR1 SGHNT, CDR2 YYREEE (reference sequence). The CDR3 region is CASSRQGVGTDTQYF. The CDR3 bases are TGTGCCAGCAGCCGACAGGGAGTTGGGACAGATACGCAGTATTTT.

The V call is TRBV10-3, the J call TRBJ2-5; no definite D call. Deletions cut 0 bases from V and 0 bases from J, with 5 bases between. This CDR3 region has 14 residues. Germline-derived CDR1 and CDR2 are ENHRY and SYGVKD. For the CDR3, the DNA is TGTGCCATCAGTGAGTCGAGAAACCAAGAGACCCAGTACTTC. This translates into CAISESRNQETQYF.

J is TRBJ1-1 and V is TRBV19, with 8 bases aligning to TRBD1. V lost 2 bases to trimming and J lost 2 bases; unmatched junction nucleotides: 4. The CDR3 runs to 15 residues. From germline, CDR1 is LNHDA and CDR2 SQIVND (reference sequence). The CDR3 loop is CASSIRTGFNTEAFF. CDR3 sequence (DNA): TGTGCCAGTAGTATACGGACAGGGTTTAACACTGAAGCTTTCTTT.

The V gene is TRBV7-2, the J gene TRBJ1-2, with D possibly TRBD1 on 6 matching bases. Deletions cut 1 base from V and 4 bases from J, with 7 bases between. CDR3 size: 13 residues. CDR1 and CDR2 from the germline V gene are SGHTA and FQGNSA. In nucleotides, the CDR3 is TGTGCCAGCAGCTTAGTAGGGGGCTATGGCTACACCTTC. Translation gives CASSLVGGYGYTF.